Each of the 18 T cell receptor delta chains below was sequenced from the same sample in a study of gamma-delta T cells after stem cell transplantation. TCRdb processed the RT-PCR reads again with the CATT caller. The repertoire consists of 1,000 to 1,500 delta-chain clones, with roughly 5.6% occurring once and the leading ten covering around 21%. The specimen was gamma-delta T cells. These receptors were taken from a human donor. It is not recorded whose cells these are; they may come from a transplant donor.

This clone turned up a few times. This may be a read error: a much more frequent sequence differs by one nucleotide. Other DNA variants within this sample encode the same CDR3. CDR3 in amino acids: CALGELGSTGVFSWDTRQMFF. The DNA for the CDR3 is TGTGCTCTTGGGGAGCTAGGGAGTACTGGGGTTTTCTCCTGGGACACCCGACAGATGTTTTTC. V gene TRDV1 combines with J gene TRDJ3; 7 bases line up with TRDD3. This CDR3 spans 21 amino acids. Germline CDR1 and CDR2: TSWWSYY and QGS. J was trimmed by 0 bases and V by 3 bases; bases with no gene match: 14.

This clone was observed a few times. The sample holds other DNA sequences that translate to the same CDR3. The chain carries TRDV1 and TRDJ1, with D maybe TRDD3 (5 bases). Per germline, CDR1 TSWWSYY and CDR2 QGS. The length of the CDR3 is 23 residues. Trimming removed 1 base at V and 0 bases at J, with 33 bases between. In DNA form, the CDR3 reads TGTGCTCTTGGGGAACCCCCCTCGAAGCGCAATGGGATTCTGACGAGGTACACCGATAAACTCATCTTT. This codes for CALGEPPSKRNGILTRYTDKLIF.

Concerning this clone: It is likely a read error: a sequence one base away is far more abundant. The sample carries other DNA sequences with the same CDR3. Here the CDR3 DNA reads TGTGCCTGTGACCCGGTACTGGGAGTGGAGGAATACACCGATAAACTCATCTTT. Residues: CACDPVLGVEEYTDKLIF. The chain joins TRDV2 to TRDJ1, with D possibly TRDD3 on 6 matching bases. The germline gives CDR1 GEAIGNYY, CDR2 EKD. This CDR3 has 18 residues. Trimming took off 3 bases at V and 0 bases at J, with 22 bases between the two ends.

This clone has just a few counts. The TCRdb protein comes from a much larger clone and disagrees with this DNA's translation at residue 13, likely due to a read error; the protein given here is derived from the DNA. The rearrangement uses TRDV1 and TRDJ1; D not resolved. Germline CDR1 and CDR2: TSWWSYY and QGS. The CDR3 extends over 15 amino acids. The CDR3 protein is CALGEVPTHTDKPIF. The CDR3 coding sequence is TGTGCTCTTGGGGAAGTCCCGACGCACACCGATAAACCCATCTTT.

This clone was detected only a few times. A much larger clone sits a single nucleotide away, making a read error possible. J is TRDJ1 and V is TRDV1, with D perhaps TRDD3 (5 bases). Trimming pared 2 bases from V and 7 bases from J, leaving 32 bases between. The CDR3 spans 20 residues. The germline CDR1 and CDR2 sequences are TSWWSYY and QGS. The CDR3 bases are TGTGCTCTTGGGGAATTCCCCGTACGGGGAGATGAGATGTGGCCTGGTAAACTCATCTTT. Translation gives CALGEFPVRGDEMWPGKLIF.

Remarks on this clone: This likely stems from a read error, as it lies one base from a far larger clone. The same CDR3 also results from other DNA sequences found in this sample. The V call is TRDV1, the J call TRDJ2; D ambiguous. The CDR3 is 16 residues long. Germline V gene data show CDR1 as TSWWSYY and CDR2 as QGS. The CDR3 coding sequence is TGTGCTCTTGGGGAACTCCTATTCCCTTTGACAGCACAGCTCTTCTTT. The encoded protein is CALGELLFPLTAQLFF.

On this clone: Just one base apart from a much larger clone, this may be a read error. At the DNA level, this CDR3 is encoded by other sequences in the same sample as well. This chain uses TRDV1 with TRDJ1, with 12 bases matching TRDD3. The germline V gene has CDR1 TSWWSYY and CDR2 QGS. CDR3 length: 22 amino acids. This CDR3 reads CALGVFHSHTGGYKKHTDKLIF. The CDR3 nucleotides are TGTGCTCTCGGGGTATTCCATTCTCATACTGGGGGATACAAGAAGCACACCGATAAACTCATCTTT.

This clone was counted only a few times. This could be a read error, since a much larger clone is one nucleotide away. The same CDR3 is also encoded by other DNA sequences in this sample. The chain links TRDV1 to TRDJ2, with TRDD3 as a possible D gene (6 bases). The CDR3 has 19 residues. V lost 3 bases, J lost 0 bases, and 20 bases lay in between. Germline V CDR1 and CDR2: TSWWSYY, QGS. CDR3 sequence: CALGEPGLGKKALTAQLFF. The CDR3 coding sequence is TGTGCTCTTGGGGAGCCAGGGCTGGGGAAAAAGGCTTTGACAGCACAACTCTTCTTT.

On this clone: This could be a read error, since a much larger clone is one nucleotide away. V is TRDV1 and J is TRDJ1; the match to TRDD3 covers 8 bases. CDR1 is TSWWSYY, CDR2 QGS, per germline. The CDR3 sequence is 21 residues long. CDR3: CALGENPSFPTDWGCIDKPIF. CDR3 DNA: TGTGCTCTTGGGGAAAATCCAAGCTTCCCGACCGACTGGGGGTGTATCGATAAACCCATCTTT.

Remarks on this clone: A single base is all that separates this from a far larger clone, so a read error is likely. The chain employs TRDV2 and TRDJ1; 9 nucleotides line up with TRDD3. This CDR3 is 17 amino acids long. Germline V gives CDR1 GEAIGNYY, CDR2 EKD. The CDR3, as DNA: TGTGCCCGTGACATACTGGGGGAGGGGCGGTCCACCGATAAACTCATCTTT. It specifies CARDILGEGRSTDKLIF.

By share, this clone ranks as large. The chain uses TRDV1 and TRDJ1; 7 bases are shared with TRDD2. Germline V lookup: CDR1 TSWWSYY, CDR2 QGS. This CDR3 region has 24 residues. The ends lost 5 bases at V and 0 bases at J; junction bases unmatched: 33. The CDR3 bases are TGTGCTCTTGGGCACAAGGCCTTCCTGCCTCTGACTCCTGCTGATCCCAAGTACACCGATAAACTCATCTTT. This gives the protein CALGHKAFLPLTPADPKYTDKLIF.

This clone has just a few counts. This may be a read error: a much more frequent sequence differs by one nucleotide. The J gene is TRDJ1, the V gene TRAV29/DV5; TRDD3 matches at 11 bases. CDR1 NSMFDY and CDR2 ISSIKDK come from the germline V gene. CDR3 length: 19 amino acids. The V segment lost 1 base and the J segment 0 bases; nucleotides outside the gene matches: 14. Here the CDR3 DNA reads TGTGCAGCAAGCTCGGGCCCTCAATGGGGGATACGCCACACCGATAAACTCATCTTT. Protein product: CAASSGPQWGIRHTDKLIF.

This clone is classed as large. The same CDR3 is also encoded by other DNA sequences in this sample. Written as DNA, the CDR3 is TGTGCAGCAAGCGCGTGGGGGATCCCCAACACCGATAAACTCATCTTT. Amino acid sequence: CAASAWGIPNTDKLIF. This sequence joins TRAV29/DV5 and TRDJ1, with 8 positions matching TRDD3. V trimming: 0 bases; J trimming: 0 bases; junction bases outside the gene matches: 7. This CDR3 is 16 amino acids long. Germline-derived CDR1 and CDR2 are NSMFDY and ISSIKDK.

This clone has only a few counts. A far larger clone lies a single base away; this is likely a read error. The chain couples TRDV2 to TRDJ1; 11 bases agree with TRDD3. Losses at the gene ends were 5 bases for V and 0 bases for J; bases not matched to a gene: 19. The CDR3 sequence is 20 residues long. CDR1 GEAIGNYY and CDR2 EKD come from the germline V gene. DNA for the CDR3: TGTGCCTGTGGGTTGTTGGGACTGGGGGATAGGGTCCGGTACACCGATAAACTCATCTTT. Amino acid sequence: CACGLLGLGDRVRYTDKLIF.

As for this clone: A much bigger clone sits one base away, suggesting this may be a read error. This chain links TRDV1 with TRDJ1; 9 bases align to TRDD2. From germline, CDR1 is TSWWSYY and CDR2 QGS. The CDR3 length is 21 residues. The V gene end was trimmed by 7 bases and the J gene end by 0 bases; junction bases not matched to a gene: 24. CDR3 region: CALEPFLPTNWWIRYTDKLIF. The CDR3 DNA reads TGTGCTCTTGAACCCTTCCTACCCACGAACTGGTGGATACGCTACACCGATAAACTCATCTTT.

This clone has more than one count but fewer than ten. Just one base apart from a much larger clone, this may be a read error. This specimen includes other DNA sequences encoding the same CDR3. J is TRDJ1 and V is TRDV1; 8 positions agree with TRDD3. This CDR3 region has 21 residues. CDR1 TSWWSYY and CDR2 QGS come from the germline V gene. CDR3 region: CALGELYLLVLGVSYTDKLIF. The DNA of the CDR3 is TGTGCTCTTGGGGAACTGTATCTACTTGTACTGGGGGTCTCGTACACCGATAAACTCATCTTC.

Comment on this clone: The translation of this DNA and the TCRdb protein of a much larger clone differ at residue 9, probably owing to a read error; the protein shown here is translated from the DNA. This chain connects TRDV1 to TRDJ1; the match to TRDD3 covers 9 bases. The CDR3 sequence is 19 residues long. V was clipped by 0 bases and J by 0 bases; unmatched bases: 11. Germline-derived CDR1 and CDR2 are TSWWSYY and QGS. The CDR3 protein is CALGELVPDWGRYTDKLIF. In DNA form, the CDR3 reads TGTGCTCTTGGGGAACTAGTCCCAGACTGGGGGAGGTACACCGATAAACTCATCTTT.

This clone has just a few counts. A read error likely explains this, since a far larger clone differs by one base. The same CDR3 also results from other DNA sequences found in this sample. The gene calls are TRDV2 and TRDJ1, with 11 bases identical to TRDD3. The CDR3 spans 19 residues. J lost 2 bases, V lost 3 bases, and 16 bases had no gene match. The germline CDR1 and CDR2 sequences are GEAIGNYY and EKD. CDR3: CACDSLGDTPRLYTDKLIF. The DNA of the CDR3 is TGTGCCTGTGACTCCCTGGGGGATACACCAAGGCTATATACCGATAAACTCATCTTT.